A single sample is the source of the 14 T cell receptor beta chains below, sequenced in a study of T-cell reconstitution after alpha-beta-depleted transplantation in children. TCRbeta library preparation incorporated unique molecular identifiers. TCRdb reprocessed the PCR reads with MiXCR, giving one entry per CDR3 protein. This sample has about 240,000 distinct CDR3 sequences; around 12% occur once, and the top ten carry roughly 2.6%. Source: PBMCs from the stem cell graft donor, taken from the stem cell graft. Receptors originate from a human donor who donated a stem cell graft to a child with acute lymphoblastic leukemia.

There are many counts of this clonotype. The chain joins TRBV20-1 to TRBJ2-1; possibly TRBD2 for D (5 bases). Germline V CDR1 and CDR2: DFQATT, SNEGSKA (reference sequence). Trimming stripped 1 base from V and 2 bases from J, with 6 bases between. The CDR3 runs 13 residues. The CDR3 reads CSARGGTYNEQFF. In DNA, the CDR3 is TGCAGTGCTAGAGGAGGGACCTACAATGAGCAGTTCTTC.

This clonotype was picked up a small number of times. The J gene is TRBJ1-5, the V gene TRBV12-3 or TRBV12-4, with 8 bases matching TRBD1. Losses at the gene ends were 4 bases for V and 5 bases for J; bases not matched to a gene: 7. This CDR3 contains 15 residues. CDR3 DNA: TGTGCCAGCAGTTCCTCGGACAGGGTCGATCAGCCCCAGCATTTT. Its protein product is CASSSSDRVDQPQHF.

This clonotype was picked up many times. The V gene is TRBV20-1, the J gene TRBJ2-7, with a weak D call TRBD1 (6 bases). CDR3 length: 13 residues. V was clipped by 7 bases and J by 3 bases, with 16 bases between them. Per the germline V gene, CDR1 is DFQATT and CDR2 is SNEGSKA (reference sequence). The CDR3 spells CSVQGDSDYEQYF. The CDR3 DNA is TGCAGTGTACAGGGTGACTCAGACTACGAGCAGTACTTC.

This clonotype was found many times. This chain links TRBV5-5 with TRBJ1-1; 10 bases line up with TRBD1. There are 15 residues in the CDR3. V lost 4 bases to trimming and J lost 4 bases; unmatched junction nucleotides: 7. The germline gives CDR1 SGHKS, CDR2 YYEKEE (reference sequence). CDR3 loop: CASSLTGGGGTEAFF. The CDR3 DNA sequence: TGTGCCAGCAGCCTGACAGGGGGCGGAGGCACTGAAGCTTTCTTT.

This clonotype was picked up many times. This sequence joins TRBV12-3 or TRBV12-4 and TRBJ2-7; 7 positions agree with TRBD1. J lost 4 bases, V lost 6 bases, and 9 bases had no gene match. The CDR3 is 14 residues long. CDR3 loop: CASSTTGVSYEQYF. The CDR3 DNA is TGTGCCAGCAGCACTACAGGGGTGTCTTACGAGCAGTACTTC.

Comments on this clonotype: This may stem from a read error, because a much larger clone lies one nucleotide away. The chain recombines TRBV9 with TRBJ2-7, with 9 bases aligning to TRBD2. Germline lookup yields CDR1 SGDLS and CDR2 YYNGEE. This CDR3 contains 16 residues. CDR3 sequence: CASSVGSAGGFYEHYF. The CDR3 DNA reads TGTGCCAGCAGCGTAGGATCAGCGGGAGGTTTCTACGAGCATTACTTC.

This clonotype was picked up many times. DNA of the CDR3: TGCAGTGCTAGAGATAGGACAGATACTGAAGCTTTCTTT. Amino acid sequence: CSARDRTDTEAFF. This rearrangement joins TRBV20-1 to TRBJ1-1; D is perhaps TRBD1 (6 bases). Germline lookup yields CDR1 DFQATT and CDR2 SNEGSKA (reference sequence). The germline V and J ends were trimmed by 0 bases and 5 bases, with 10 bases remaining between them. The CDR3 loop spans 13 amino acids.

This clonotype was seen at least ten times. The chain is built from TRBV20-1 and TRBJ2-5, with 9 bases matching TRBD1. The CDR3 is 15 amino acids. CDR1 and CDR2 from the germline V gene are DFQATT and SNEGSKA (reference sequence). V was pared by 0 bases and J by 5 bases, with 7 bases of the junction left unmatched. The CDR3 spells CSAREARGQGETQYF. DNA of the CDR3: TGCAGTGCTAGAGAAGCGAGAGGACAGGGGGAGACCCAGTACTTC.

This clonotype was seen ten or more times. The chain links TRBV20-1 to TRBJ2-1; 10 nucleotides agree with TRBD2. The CDR3 has 17 residues. The germline V gene encodes CDR1 DFQATT and CDR2 SNEGSKA (reference sequence). The V gene end was trimmed by 1 base and the J gene end by 2 bases; junction bases not matched to a gene: 8. The chain's CDR3 is CSARVNSGRPAYNEQFF. The CDR3, as DNA: TGCAGTGCTAGAGTAAATAGCGGGAGGCCCGCCTACAATGAGCAGTTCTTC.

This clonotype has ten or more counts. This chain's CDR3 is CASSEDGGSYEQYF. The CDR3 DNA follows: TGTGCCAGCAGTGAAGACGGAGGGTCCTACGAGCAGTACTTC. The rearrangement uses TRBV6-1 and TRBJ2-7, with a tentative D call TRBD2 (6 bases). V gave up 1 base and J gave up 1 base, with 8 bases separating them. Germline V gene data show CDR1 as MNHNS and CDR2 as SASEGT. There are 14 residues in the CDR3.

This clonotype was seen ten or more times. The chain joins TRBV28 to TRBJ2-2; D not resolved. Germline V CDR1 and CDR2: MDHEN, SYDVKM. The CDR3 loop spans 12 amino acids. Between the trimmed V and J ends, which lost 4 bases and 9 bases, there was a span of 9 bases. The chain's CDR3 is CASSSQRRELFF. The DNA for the CDR3 is TGTGCCAGCAGTTCGCAGAGGAGGGAGCTGTTTTTT.

There are many counts of this clonotype. The chain employs TRBV5-1 and TRBJ1-6, with D possibly TRBD1 on 5 matching bases. There are 15 residues in the CDR3. The germline gives CDR1 SGHRS, CDR2 YFSETQ. V lost 1 base to trimming and J lost 6 bases, with 11 bases between them. The CDR3 sequence is CASSLPREVNSPLHF. The CDR3, as DNA: TGCGCCAGCAGCTTGCCCAGGGAGGTTAATTCACCCCTCCACTTT.

In nucleotides, the CDR3 is TGTGCCAGCAGCCAGGGGCGTATGAACACTGAAGCTTTCTTT. It translates to CASSQGRMNTEAFF. The rearrangement uses TRBV14 and TRBJ1-1, with a tentative D call TRBD1 (5 bases). The CDR3 is 14 amino acids. The germline V gene has CDR1 SGHDN and CDR2 FVKESK. Trimming took 3 bases from V and 0 from J, leaving 8 bases between them.

This clonotype was recorded at least ten times. The CDR3 sequence: CASSMRTSGSPDTQYF. CDR3 nucleotide sequence: TGTGCCAGCAGTATGAGGACTAGCGGGAGCCCAGATACGCAGTATTTT. The chain uses TRBV27 and TRBJ2-3, with TRBD2 matching 13 bases. Trimming removed 5 bases from V and 4 bases from J; junction bases left unmatched: 6. Germline V gives CDR1 MNHEY, CDR2 SMNVEV (reference sequence). The CDR3 sequence is 16 residues long.